This T cell receptor (beta chain) was identified during a study of Graves' ophthalmopathy and Graves' hyperthyroidism. Background on the study: Researchers obtained peripheral blood at initial diagnosis, before any treatment had begun. The study's findings and limits: Stable hyperthyroidism and ophthalmopathy were told apart by a 13-signature model, which achieved 87.88% sensitivity and more than 75% specificity.

This CDR3 is built from 13 residues. V shed 5 bases and J shed 4 bases, with 10 bases lying between them. Germline CDR1 and CDR2: KGHDR and SFDVKD. The study amplified TCR beta CDR3 regions using RNA transcripts. Amplification began with first-round RT-PCR using HTBI primers, then second-round multiplex PCR was performed. Each CDR3 protein gets one entry after TCRdb re-called the multiplex PCR reads with MiXCR. The table lists 300,000 to 350,000 distinct CDR3 sequences, under 20% of them singletons. About this clonotype: Its antigen is unknown.

Fresh peripheral blood (about 10 ml) yielded the PBMCs. The sample taken for sequencing was peripheral blood. The chain uses TRBV24-1 and TRBJ2-5; perhaps TRBD2 as D (5 bases). The sequence derives from an adult man with Graves' ophthalmopathy. CDR3 sequence: CATSGGPPETQYF. The CDR3 nucleotides are TGTGCCACCAGTGGCGGGCCACCAGAGACCCAGTACTTC.